The sequence of this T cell receptor beta chain was determined in a study of T cell responses to AZD1222 COVID-19 vaccine. Study summary: Investigators merged groups given second doses at roughly 4 or roughly 12 weeks.

With respect to this clone: The target antigen is unknown.

General observations from the study: Spike as a whole was targeted by vaccine-associated CD4 TCRs, dominant at 160-218 and 743-854. In the spike-specific TCR repertoire, nearly half reportedly target unmutated variant regions. The donors showed a predominance of white British ancestry and of females, with possible underestimation of clonal diversity.

Trimming pared 3 bases from V and 7 bases from J, leaving 18 bases between. This CDR3 region has 16 residues. Germline values: CDR1 SEHNR, CDR2 FQNEAQ (reference sequence). The data were produced by immunoSEQ multiplex PCR, yet TCRdb's version contains in-frame clones alone and is incomplete. The repertoire includes about 100,000 clones, roughly 89% of them detected once, and roughly 15% sits in the top ten. The V gene is TRBV7-9, the J gene TRBJ1-4; D is possibly TRBD1 (6 bases). The specimen comprised peripheral blood, sampled on day 0 of AZD1222 vaccination. This receptor was identified in an adult in good health. CDR3 protein: CASSFQGSSRTEKLFF. The DNA for the CDR3 is TGTGCCAGCAGCTTCCAGGGGTCCAGCCGGACTGAAAAACTGTTTTTT.